This record concerns one T cell receptor beta chain sequence. PCR employed 60 Vbeta and 13 Jbeta primers. TCRdb keeps only in-frame clones here, not all; method: immunoSEQ multiplex PCR. The sample includes around 170,000 clones, roughly 80% of them seen just once. This entry comes from a study of cytomegalovirus exposure and HLA in healthy donors. This clonotype was obtained from a man in his fifties or sixties in good health and CMV-seropositive. The sample taken for sequencing was PBMCs.

CDR3: CATSGRPTSGATGELFF. The DNA of the CDR3 is TGTGCCACCAGCGGGAGACCGACTAGCGGGGCCACCGGGGAGCTGTTTTTT. J is TRBJ2-2 and V is TRBV15, with TRBD2 matching 11 bases. Per germline, CDR1 LNHNV and CDR2 YYDKDF (reference sequence). The trim removed 5 bases at V and 4 bases at J, leaving 9 bases unmatched. This CDR3 has 17 residues.